A single sample gave rise to the 18 T cell receptor beta chains below, sequenced in a study of shared clonotypes between healthy human individuals. TCRdb's table, derived via immunoSEQ multiplex PCR, lists solely in-frame clones and lacks some. The sample includes roughly 680,000 clones, 72% of them seen just once. Sample: memory CD4+ T cells sorted from blood. Subset meaning: CD45RA-negative fraction. The receptor source for this set is a woman younger than 45 in good health.

The chain links TRBV18 to TRBJ1-1; D remains ambiguous. The V end was cut by 3 bases, the J end by 2 bases, with 13 bases between. This CDR3 is built from 15 residues. Looked up from germline, CDR1 is KGHSH and CDR2 is LQKENI. The DNA of the CDR3 is TGTGCCAGCTCACCGCGAAGGGATTTCAACACTGAAGCTTTCTTT. This gives the protein CASSPRRDFNTEAFF.

The V gene is TRBV5-1, the J gene TRBJ1-2; 7 bases are shared with TRBD1. V was clipped by 2 bases and J by 6 bases; unmatched bases: 7. The CDR3 has 14 amino acids. Germline values: CDR1 SGHRS, CDR2 YFSETQ. The CDR3 sequence: CASSLGGQLDGYTF. The CDR3 DNA reads as TGCGCCAGCAGCTTAGGGGGACAGCTTGATGGCTACACCTTC.

The gene calls are TRBV5-3 and TRBJ1-5; D call uncertain. TRBV5-3 is designated an ORF whose function remains uncertain. The CDR3 sequence is 20 residues long. V lost 4 bases and J 0 bases, leaving 26 bases between the germline ends. As DNA, the CDR3 is TGTGCCAGAAGCCCCGGGGTTATATGGGCCCCCCGCTATAGCAATCAGCCCCAGCATTTT. Its translation: CARSPGVIWAPRYSNQPQHF.

The V gene is TRBV18, the J gene TRBJ2-1; D remains unclear. CDR1 is KGHSH, CDR2 LQKENI, per germline. Deletions cut 4 bases from V and 1 base from J, with 8 bases between. The CDR3 is made up of 14 amino acids. Written as DNA, the CDR3 is TGTGCCAGCTCACTTCAGGAGTCCTACAATGAGCAGTTCTTC. It codes for CASSLQESYNEQFF.

This clone was detected only a few times. V and J are TRBV7-8 and TRBJ1-4; TRBD1 aligns across 10 bases. Germline CDR1 reads SGHVS; CDR2 reads FQNEAQ. The junction had 4 bases not matched to a gene; V was cut back by 5 bases and J by 7 bases. This CDR3 spans 14 amino acids. The CDR3 DNA sequence: TGTGCCAGCAGCCTGACAGGGGGCATTGAAAAACTGTTTTTT. It specifies CASSLTGGIEKLFF.

This clone was detected once. This rearrangement joins TRBV7-3 to TRBJ2-7; 10 bases fit TRBD2. In germline, CDR1 is SGHTA, CDR2 FQGTGA. CDR3 size: 13 residues. J was trimmed by 12 bases and V by 5 bases; bases with no gene match: 10. The CDR3 here is CASSPSGLAGAYF. DNA of the CDR3: TGTGCCAGCAGCCCGAGCGGCCTAGCGGGAGCGTACTTC.

On this clone itself: A read error may account for a junction end that differs from germline. This chain links TRBV28 with TRBJ1-4; tentatively, D is TRBD1 (6 bases). The CDR3 totals 12 residues. Germline V CDR1 and CDR2: MDHEN, SYDVKM. DNA of the CDR3: TGTGCCAGCAGCCAGCTCAGGGGAAGGAAGGGATTT. Protein: CASSQLRGRKGF.

J is TRBJ2-4 and V is TRBV27; 8 nucleotides match TRBD1. The CDR3 is 13 residues long. Per germline, CDR1 MNHEY and CDR2 SMNVEV (reference sequence). Trimming removed 6 bases from V and 8 bases from J; junction bases left unmatched: 6. This CDR3 is CASRPGQGYIQYF. The DNA of the CDR3 is TGTGCCAGCAGACCCGGACAGGGTTACATTCAGTACTTC.

V gene TRBV29-1 combines with J gene TRBJ1-2, with D perhaps TRBD1 (6 bases). The V end was cut by 1 base, the J end by 8 bases, with 17 bases between. There are 14 residues in the CDR3. CDR1 and CDR2 (germline): SQVTM, ANQGSEA. The CDR3: CSVEVQTGPRGYTF. CDR3 coding DNA: TGCAGCGTTGAAGTACAGACAGGACCGCGGGGCTACACCTTC. Full variable domain (rest looked up from reference TRBV29-1 and TRBJ1-2): SAVISQKPSRDICQRGTSLTIQCQVDSQVTMMFWYRQQPGQSLTLIATANQGSEATYESGFVIDKFPISRPNLTFSTLTVSNMSPEDSSIYLCSVEVQTGPRGYTFGSGTRLTVV.

The rearrangement uses TRBV27 and TRBJ2-7; 9 bases match TRBD1. CDR1 and CDR2 (germline): MNHEY, SMNVEV (reference sequence). Trimming at V came to 5 bases and at J to 4 bases, leaving 9 bases not matched to a gene. CDR3 length: 15 residues. The CDR3 DNA is TGTGCCAGCAGTCCATCACAGGGGGCGCGATACGAGCAGTACTTC. Translated, it gives CASSPSQGARYEQYF.

The chain links TRBV5-1 to TRBJ2-1; D gene ambiguous. V lost 4 bases to trimming and J lost 2 bases, with 10 bases between them. Germline loops: CDR1 SGHRS, CDR2 YFSETQ. The CDR3 consists of 14 residues. DNA for the CDR3: TGCGCCAGCAGCCCCCCCGATACCTACAATGAGCAGTTCTTC. Translating it yields CASSPPDTYNEQFF.

The V and J genes are TRBV7-2 and TRBJ2-7, with 7 bases identical to TRBD1. V lost 5 bases to trimming and J lost 5 bases; unmatched junction nucleotides: 9. The CDR3 extends over 14 amino acids. Germline V gives CDR1 SGHTA, CDR2 FQGNSA. This CDR3 reads CASSQQGIFDEQYF. CDR3 nucleotide sequence: TGTGCCAGCAGCCAACAGGGGATCTTCGACGAGCAGTACTTC.

This clone appeared many times. The V and J genes are TRBV6-5 and TRBJ2-7; 10 positions match TRBD1. The junction had 4 bases not matched to a gene; V was cut back by 2 bases and J by 3 bases. Germline V gene data show CDR1 as MNHEY and CDR2 as SVGAGI. The CDR3 runs 15 residues. CDR3 in amino acids: CASSYRTGGFYEQYF. Here the CDR3 DNA reads TGTGCCAGCAGTTACCGGACAGGGGGTTTCTACGAGCAGTACTTC.

This clone was observed a few times. V and J are TRBV7-2 and TRBJ2-2; no clear D gene. Germline V gene lookup returns CDR1 SGHTA and CDR2 FQGNSA. The CDR3 totals 14 residues. The V end lost 5 bases, the J end lost 3 bases, and 10 bases lay between the germline ends. CDR3 bases: TGTGCCAGCAGCAACGCACAGTACACCGGGGAGCTGTTTTTT. Encoded protein: CASSNAQYTGELFF.

The rearrangement links TRBV18 to TRBJ2-1, with TRBD2 matching over 8 bases. From germline, CDR1 is KGHSH and CDR2 LQKENI. V lost 0 bases to trimming and J lost 1 base; unmatched junction nucleotides: 8. There are 18 residues in the CDR3. The CDR3 reads CASSPPLGAGASYNEQFF. CDR3 bases: TGTGCCAGCTCACCACCCCTCGGAGCGGGAGCTTCCTACAATGAGCAGTTCTTC.

On this clone: This may come from a read error, since a much larger clone is one base off. V is TRBV7-8 and J is TRBJ2-2; D not resolved. Germline values: CDR1 SGHVS, CDR2 FQNEAQ. V was shortened by 2 bases and J by 5 bases, with 3 bases between the two germline ends. The CDR3 runs 12 residues. This chain's CDR3 is CASSLITGELFF. The CDR3 DNA follows: TGTGCCAGCAGCTTAATTACCGGGGAGCTGTTTTTT.

A word on this clone: Other DNA sequences from this sample encode an identical CDR3 as well. V is TRBV2 and J is TRBJ1-2; no reliable D call. The V end was cut by 1 base, the J end by 5 bases, with 8 bases between. Germline V gives CDR1 SNHLY, CDR2 FYNNEI. This CDR3 region has 13 residues. The DNA for the CDR3 is TGTGCCAGCAGTGAAGACCGTGAATATGGCTACACCTTC. Its translation: CASSEDREYGYTF.

This sequence joins TRBV28 and TRBJ2-7, with TRBD2 identical over 8 bases. The ends lost 1 base at V and 2 bases at J; junction bases unmatched: 7. This CDR3 has 16 residues. The V gene's germline CDR1 is MDHEN and CDR2 SYDVKM. CDR3 bases: TGTGCCAGCAGTTTATCAGCAGAAGCGGGAGCCTACGAGCAGTACTTC. Residues: CASSLSAEAGAYEQYF. Complete variable domain (other parts from reference TRBV28 and TRBJ2-7): DVKVTQSSRYLVKRTGEKVFLECVQDMDHENMFWYRQDPGLGLRLIYFSYDVKMKEKGDIPEGYSVSREKKERFSLILESASTNQTSMYLCASSLSAEAGAYEQYFGPGTRLTVT.